These T cell receptor beta chains were read from a single sample in a study of T cell responses to AZD1222 COVID-19 vaccine. Only in-frame clones appear in the TCRdb table, and some are missing; sequencing was by immunoSEQ multiplex PCR. The sample shows about 88,000 clones, more than 75% of them seen only once. The starting material was peripheral blood, obtained on day 0 of MenACWY control vaccination. Every receptor here comes from an adult in good health. Both conserved end residues are part of each CDR3. The order of the fields is CDR3 DNA, CDR3 protein, clone size, J gene, V gene, D gene. The D gene is left open where the match is weak. Not all rows give a size; the values are once, few, many and, for expanded clones, a class.

cdr3_nt: TGTGCCAGCAGCTTAGATCGGCACACCGGGGAGCTGTTTTTT
cdr3_aa: CASSLDRHTGELFF
clone_size: NA
j_call: TRBJ2-2
v_call: TRBV11-2
d_call: NA

cdr3_nt: TGTGCCAGCAGCCTTCATGAGGGTTTAGTTGGAAGCTACTTC
cdr3_aa: CASSLHEGLVGSYF
clone_size: NA
j_call: TRBJ2-5
v_call: TRBV3-1/TRBV3-2
d_call: NA

cdr3_nt: TGTGCCACCAGTGACCCGGGACAGGGGTCAATAAGGACCCAGTACTTC
cdr3_aa: CATSDPGQGSIRTQYF
clone_size: NA
j_call: TRBJ2-5
v_call: TRBV24-1
d_call: TRBD1

cdr3_nt: TGTGCCAGCAGGGTAGAGGGGAGCACAGATACGCAGTATTTT
cdr3_aa: CASRVEGSTDTQYF
clone_size: NA
j_call: TRBJ2-3
v_call: TRBV2
d_call: NA

cdr3_nt: TGTGCCAGTAGTATCGCCCCCACTGTGGAGACCCAGTACTTC
cdr3_aa: CASSIAPTVETQYF
clone_size: NA
j_call: TRBJ2-5
v_call: TRBV19
d_call: NA

cdr3_nt: TGTGCCAGCAGTGACCTTCGGGGTTATGGCTACACCTTC
cdr3_aa: CASSDLRGYGYTF
clone_size: NA
j_call: TRBJ1-2
v_call: TRBV25-1
d_call: NA

cdr3_nt: TGTGCCAGCAGTTATACGGGGCTCTATGGCTACACCTTC
cdr3_aa: CASSYTGLYGYTF
clone_size: NA
j_call: TRBJ1-2
v_call: TRBV6-2/TRBV6-3
d_call: NA

cdr3_nt: TGTGCCAGCAGTCCCGGGACAGGGGAAACCGGGGAGCTGTTTTTT
cdr3_aa: CASSPGTGETGELFF
clone_size: NA
j_call: TRBJ2-2
v_call: TRBV9
d_call: TRBD1

cdr3_nt: TGTGCCAGCAGCCAAGGACAGGGGGCCGGTGGCTACACCTTC
cdr3_aa: CASSQGQGAGGYTF
clone_size: once
j_call: TRBJ1-2
v_call: TRBV4-2
d_call: TRBD1

cdr3_nt: TGTGCCAGCAGTTTAAGGGGAGACTACGAGCAGTACTTC
cdr3_aa: CASSLRGDYEQYF
clone_size: NA
j_call: TRBJ2-7
v_call: TRBV12-3/TRBV12-4
d_call: NA

cdr3_nt: TGTGCCAGCAGCTATACTAGCGCTCCGGGCGAGCAGTACTTC
cdr3_aa: CASSYTSAPGEQYF
clone_size: NA
j_call: TRBJ2-7
v_call: TRBV6-5
d_call: TRBD2

cdr3_nt: TGCGCCAGCACAGAACAGGGGCGCTCTGAAGCTTTCTTT
cdr3_aa: CASTEQGRSEAFF
clone_size: NA
j_call: TRBJ1-1
v_call: TRBV5-1
d_call: TRBD1

cdr3_nt: TGTGCCAGCAGCCAAGAACCCCGGGCATATAACAACGAGCAGTACTTC
cdr3_aa: CASSQEPRAYNNEQYF
clone_size: NA
j_call: TRBJ2-7
v_call: TRBV4-2
d_call: NA

cdr3_nt: TGTGCCAGCAGTGAAGGCCCCGGGGGGGCCTACAATGAGCAGTTCTTC
cdr3_aa: CASSEGPGGAYNEQFF
clone_size: medium-sized
j_call: TRBJ2-1
v_call: TRBV6-4
d_call: TRBD2

cdr3_nt: TGTGCCAGCAGTCCTTCTACCGGGGAGCTGTTTTTT
cdr3_aa: CASSPSTGELFF
clone_size: NA
j_call: TRBJ2-2
v_call: TRBV12-3/TRBV12-4
d_call: NA

cdr3_nt: TGTGCCAGCAGCTTCGATTTGAACACCGGGGAGCTGTTTTTT
cdr3_aa: CASSFDLNTGELFF
clone_size: NA
j_call: TRBJ2-2
v_call: TRBV5-7
d_call: NA

cdr3_nt: TGTGCCAGCAGCGCCTCGGGGGGCGGGTGGTTCGGGGAGCTGTTTTTT
cdr3_aa: CASSASGGGWFGELFF
clone_size: NA
j_call: TRBJ2-2
v_call: TRBV7-2
d_call: NA

cdr3_nt: TGTGCCAGCAGGCCACAGGGTTCTAATTCACCCCTCCACTTT
cdr3_aa: CASRPQGSNSPLHF
clone_size: NA
j_call: TRBJ1-6
v_call: TRBV7-2
d_call: NA

cdr3_nt: TGTGCCAGCAGTGACTCGGGGGGGAGCGAGTTATATGGCTACACCTTC
cdr3_aa: CASSDSGGSELYGYTF
clone_size: once
j_call: TRBJ1-2
v_call: TRBV6-4
d_call: NA

cdr3_nt: TGTGCCAGCAGCTTAGACTTAGGGGTCGAGCAGTACTTC
cdr3_aa: CASSLDLGVEQYF
clone_size: NA
j_call: TRBJ2-7
v_call: TRBV11-2
d_call: NA

cdr3_nt: TGTGCCAGCAGATTTGACAGGGGGCGTGCGGGAAACACCATATATTTT
cdr3_aa: CASRFDRGRAGNTIYF
clone_size: NA
j_call: TRBJ1-3
v_call: TRBV28
d_call: TRBD1

cdr3_nt: TGTGCCAGTAGTATGTTTCGACAGCGAGGCACCGGGGAGCTGTTTTTT
cdr3_aa: CASSMFRQRGTGELFF
clone_size: NA
j_call: TRBJ2-2
v_call: TRBV19
d_call: NA

cdr3_nt: TGTGCCAGTAGTATAGTGGGACAGAGCAATCAGCCCCAGCATTTT
cdr3_aa: CASSIVGQSNQPQHF
clone_size: NA
j_call: TRBJ1-5
v_call: TRBV19
d_call: TRBD1

cdr3_nt: TGTGCCAGCAGTGCTTGGACAGGGGGAATTTACGAGCAGTACTTC
cdr3_aa: CASSAWTGGIYEQYF
clone_size: NA
j_call: TRBJ2-7
v_call: TRBV28
d_call: TRBD1

cdr3_nt: TGTGCCAGTAGTCTGAGCGGAGGGAGGGGAAGCACTGAGCAGTTCTTC
cdr3_aa: CASSLSGGRGSTEQFF
clone_size: NA
j_call: TRBJ2-1
v_call: TRBV19
d_call: TRBD2

cdr3_nt: TGCGCCAGCAGCCAAGATATGGGGAACACTGAAGCTTTCTTT
cdr3_aa: CASSQDMGNTEAFF
clone_size: NA
j_call: TRBJ1-1
v_call: TRBV4-3
d_call: NA

cdr3_nt: TGCGCCAGCAGCGTGACTAGCGGGGGGCCGGGCACCGGGGAGCTGTTTTTT
cdr3_aa: CASSVTSGGPGTGELFF
clone_size: NA
j_call: TRBJ2-2
v_call: TRBV5-1
d_call: TRBD2

cdr3_nt: TGCGCCAGCAGCTTGCGTGGGCCTAATTCACCCCTCCACTTT
cdr3_aa: CASSLRGPNSPLHF
clone_size: NA
j_call: TRBJ1-6
v_call: TRBV5-1
d_call: NA

cdr3_nt: TGTGCCAGCAGTTTCCCCCACGGCCGGAACGAGCAGTACTTC
cdr3_aa: CASSFPHGRNEQYF
clone_size: NA
j_call: TRBJ2-7
v_call: TRBV28
d_call: NA

cdr3_nt: TGTGCCAGCAGCCGGGACAGGGGAAACAGTGAAAAACTGTTTTTT
cdr3_aa: CASSRDRGNSEKLFF
clone_size: NA
j_call: TRBJ1-4
v_call: TRBV6-5
d_call: TRBD1

cdr3_nt: TGTGCCAGCAGCCAATGGACTAGCGGGGCCCGCCCAGATACGCAGTATTTT
cdr3_aa: CASSQWTSGARPDTQYF
clone_size: NA
j_call: TRBJ2-3
v_call: TRBV3-1/TRBV3-2
d_call: TRBD2

cdr3_nt: TGTGCCACCCATCTAGGTAGTCACTACGAGCAGTACTTC
cdr3_aa: CATHLGSHYEQYF
clone_size: once
j_call: TRBJ2-7
v_call: TRBV28
d_call: NA

cdr3_nt: TGTGCCAGCAGCCTAACCGGGACAGGGATGAACACTGAAGCTTTCTTT
cdr3_aa: CASSLTGTGMNTEAFF
clone_size: NA
j_call: TRBJ1-1
v_call: TRBV3-1/TRBV3-2
d_call: TRBD1

cdr3_nt: TGTGCCAGCAGGGACAGCGGGGGGGCCTACGAGCAGTACTTC
cdr3_aa: CASRDSGGAYEQYF
clone_size: NA
j_call: TRBJ2-7
v_call: TRBV6-6
d_call: TRBD2

cdr3_nt: TGTGCCAGTAGTATCAGCAAGAACACTGAAGCTTTCTTT
cdr3_aa: CASSISKNTEAFF
clone_size: NA
j_call: TRBJ1-1
v_call: TRBV19
d_call: NA

cdr3_nt: TGCAGCGACGCCGCAGGGGAAAACTATGGCTACACCTTC
cdr3_aa: CSDAAGENYGYTF
clone_size: NA
j_call: TRBJ1-2
v_call: TRBV29-1
d_call: NA

cdr3_nt: TGTGCCAGCAGCCCACCCTTGGGGGCAGGGAGCAATCAGCCCCAGCATTTT
cdr3_aa: CASSPPLGAGSNQPQHF
clone_size: NA
j_call: TRBJ1-5
v_call: TRBV6-2/TRBV6-3
d_call: NA

cdr3_nt: TGTGCCAGCAGCTTACGGGAGCTAGGGGGGGAGACCCAGTACTTC
cdr3_aa: CASSLRELGGETQYF
clone_size: NA
j_call: TRBJ2-5
v_call: TRBV13
d_call: NA

cdr3_nt: TGTGCCAGTAGTATACCTGGATCACCCCTCCACTTT
cdr3_aa: CASSIPGSPLHF
clone_size: NA
j_call: TRBJ1-6
v_call: TRBV19
d_call: NA

cdr3_nt: TGTGCCAGCTCACCACAGGTCACGAACACTGAAGCTTTCTTT
cdr3_aa: CASSPQVTNTEAFF
clone_size: once
j_call: TRBJ1-1
v_call: TRBV18
d_call: NA

cdr3_nt: TGTGCCAGCAGTCAAATAGATACGCAGTATTTT
cdr3_aa: CASSQIDTQYF
clone_size: once
j_call: TRBJ2-3
v_call: TRBV6-2/TRBV6-3
d_call: NA